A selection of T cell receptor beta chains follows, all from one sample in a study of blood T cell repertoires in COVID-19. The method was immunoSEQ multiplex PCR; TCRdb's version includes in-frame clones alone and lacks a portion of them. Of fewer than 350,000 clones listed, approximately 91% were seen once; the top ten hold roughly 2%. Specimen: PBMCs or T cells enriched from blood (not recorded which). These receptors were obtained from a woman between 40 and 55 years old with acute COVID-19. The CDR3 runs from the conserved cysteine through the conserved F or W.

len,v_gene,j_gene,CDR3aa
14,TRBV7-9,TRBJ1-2,CASSSLESSYGYTF
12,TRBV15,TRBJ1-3,CATSSESNTIYF
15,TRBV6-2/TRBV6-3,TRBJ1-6,CASSYSQGYNSPLHF
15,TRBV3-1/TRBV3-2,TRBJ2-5,CASSQGSGSQETQYF
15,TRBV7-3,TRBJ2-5,CASSQGLAGEGTQYF
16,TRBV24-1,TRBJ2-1,CATSDLAGEGYNEQFF
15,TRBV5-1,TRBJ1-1,CASSLVGGENTEAFF
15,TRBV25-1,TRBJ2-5,CASSEGGRIQETQYF
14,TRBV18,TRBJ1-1,CASSPGQTNTEAFF
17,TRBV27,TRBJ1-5,CASSFLRDIYSNQPQHF
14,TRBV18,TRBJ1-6,CASSQWERGSPLHF
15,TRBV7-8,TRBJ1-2,CASSLIRAPNYGYTF
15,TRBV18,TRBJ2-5,CASSPGRGLQETQYF
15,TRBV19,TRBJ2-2,CASAATGFITGELFF
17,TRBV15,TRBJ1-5,CATSRDFVQGGNQPQHF
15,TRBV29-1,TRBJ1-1,CSVEDQGTSNTEAFF
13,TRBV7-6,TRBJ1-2,CASSPSQGGGYTF
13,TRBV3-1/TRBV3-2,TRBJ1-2,CASSHRNNYGYTF
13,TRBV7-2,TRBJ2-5,CASSRDYQETQYF
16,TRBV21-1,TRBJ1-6,CASSKGGPWFDSPLHF
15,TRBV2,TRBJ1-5,CASSGGQGSNQPQHF
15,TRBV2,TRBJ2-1,CASNGPAGVANEQFF
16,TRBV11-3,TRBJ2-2,CASSLGGGPFTGELFF
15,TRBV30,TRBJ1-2,CAWSVPLPTGHGYTF
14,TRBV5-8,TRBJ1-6,CASSRSSYNSPLHF
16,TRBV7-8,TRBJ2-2,CASSLARRENTGELFF
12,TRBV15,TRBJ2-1,CATSRDGSEQFF
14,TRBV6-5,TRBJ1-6,CASKATSVNSPLHF
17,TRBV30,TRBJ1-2,CAWGKRTEAPFRDGYTF
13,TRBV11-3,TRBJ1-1,CASRKTVNTEAFF
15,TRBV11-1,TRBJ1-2,CASSLGTGTNYGYTF
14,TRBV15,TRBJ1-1,CATSREGTDHEAFF
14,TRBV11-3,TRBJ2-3,CASSFAGKTDTQYF
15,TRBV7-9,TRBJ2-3,CASSSTGVARDTQYF
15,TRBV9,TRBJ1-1,CASSVDDRANTEAFF
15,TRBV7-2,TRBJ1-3,CASSLRGAGGNTIYF
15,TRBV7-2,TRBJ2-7,CASSSPPSGLYEQYF
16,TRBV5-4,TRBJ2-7,CASSTYLTGGNDEQYF
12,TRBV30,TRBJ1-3,CAQGAGGNTIYF
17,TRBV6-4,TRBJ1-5,CAIKPPGQLYSNQPQHF
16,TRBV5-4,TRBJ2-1,CASSLGSSGGNNEQFF
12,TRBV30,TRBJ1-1,CAWSPVNTEAFF
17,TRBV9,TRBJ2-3,CASSVDDSGGPRDTQYF
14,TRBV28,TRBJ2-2,CASSQGTNTGELFF
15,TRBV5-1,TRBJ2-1,CASSLGLAGDKEQFF
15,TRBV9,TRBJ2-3,CASQKGGGRSDTQYF
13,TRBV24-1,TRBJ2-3,CATSESASRTQYF
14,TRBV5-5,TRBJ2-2,CASSSRTNTGELFF
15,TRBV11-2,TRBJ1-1,CASSERTGLNTEAFF
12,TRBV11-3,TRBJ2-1,CASSLDGTTEFF
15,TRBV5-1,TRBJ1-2,CASSLGDSGRGYYTF
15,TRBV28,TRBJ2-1,CASSPGGPRNNEQFF
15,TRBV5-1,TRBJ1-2,CASSLEEQGRYGYTF
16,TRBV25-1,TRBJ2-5,CASSGHQAGAGETQYF
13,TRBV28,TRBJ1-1,CASSLSAAGGAFF
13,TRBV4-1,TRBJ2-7,CASSQVVGAKQYF
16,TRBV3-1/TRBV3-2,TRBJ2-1,CASSQGSGSSYNEQFF
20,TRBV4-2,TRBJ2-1,CASSPQGLAGETVAFHEQFF
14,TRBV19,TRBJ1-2,CASSIGGANYGYTF